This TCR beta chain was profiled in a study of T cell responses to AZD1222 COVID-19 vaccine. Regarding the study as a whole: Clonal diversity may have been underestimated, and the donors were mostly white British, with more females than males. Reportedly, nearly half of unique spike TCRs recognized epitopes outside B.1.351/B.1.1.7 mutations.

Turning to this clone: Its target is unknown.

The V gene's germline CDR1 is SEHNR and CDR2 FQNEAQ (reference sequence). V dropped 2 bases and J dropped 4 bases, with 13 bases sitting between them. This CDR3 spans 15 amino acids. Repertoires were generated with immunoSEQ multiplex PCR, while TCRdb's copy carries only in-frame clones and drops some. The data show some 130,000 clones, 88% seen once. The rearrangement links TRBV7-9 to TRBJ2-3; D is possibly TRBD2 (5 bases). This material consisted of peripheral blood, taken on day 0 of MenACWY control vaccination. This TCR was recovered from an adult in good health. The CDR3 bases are TGTGCCAGCAGCTTAAGATTGGAGGATGCAGATACGCAGTATTTT. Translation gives CASSLRLEDADTQYF.